A single sample is the source of the 9 T cell receptor beta chains below, sequenced in a study of T cell changes during pregnancy in multiple sclerosis. The data were produced by immunoSEQ multiplex PCR, yet TCRdb's version contains in-frame clones alone and is incomplete. Among about 38,000 clones, more than 85% were seen once, and the ten largest hold around 5.5%. This sample comprised CD8+ T cells from peripheral blood mononuclear cells, obtained in the third trimester of pregnancy. Receptors were obtained from a female donor with multiple sclerosis, enrolled in a pregnancy study.

This chain uses TRBV7-9 with TRBJ1-2; no reliable D call. This CDR3 contains 16 residues. Trimming shortened V by 0 bases and J by 3 bases, and 14 bases separated the two germline ends. The V gene's germline CDR1 is SEHNR and CDR2 FQNEAQ (reference sequence). In DNA, the CDR3 is TGTGCCAGCAGCTTAGCGGAGGACCCCCGCGACTATGGCTACACCTTC. Translation gives CASSLAEDPRDYGYTF.

The V call is TRBV2, the J call TRBJ2-5; 9 positions match TRBD2. This CDR3 is built from 17 residues. CDR1 and CDR2 from the germline V gene are SNHLY and FYNNEI. With V trimmed by 3 bases and J by 5 bases, 13 bases remained unmatched. The CDR3 loop is CASSDPLRGRAGETQYF. The CDR3 DNA is TGTGCCAGCAGTGACCCCCTCCGCGGGAGGGCCGGGGAGACCCAGTACTTC.

The chain joins TRBV7-2 to TRBJ2-3; the D is unclear. V was clipped by 1 base and J by 0 bases, with 11 bases between them. The V gene's germline CDR1 is SGHTA and CDR2 FQGNSA. The CDR3 runs to 16 residues. The CDR3 reads CASSLGGPDSTDTQYF. CDR3 coding DNA: TGTGCCAGCAGCTTAGGTGGGCCGGATAGCACAGATACGCAGTATTTT.

The J gene is TRBJ2-3, the V gene TRBV5-5, with TRBD2 identical over 9 bases. The CDR3 runs to 14 residues. The V and J ends lost 4 bases and 6 bases, in that order; junction bases with no gene match: 6. Germline V gene sequence: CDR1 SGHKS, CDR2 YYEKEE (reference sequence). This chain's CDR3 is CASSRSGSGDTQYF. The CDR3 DNA sequence: TGTGCCAGCAGCCGTAGCGGGAGTGGGGATACGCAGTATTTT.

This clone was counted a single time. CDR3 region: CASSVQGQEINEQFF. CDR3 in DNA: TGTGCCAGCAGCGTTCAGGGACAGGAGATCAATGAGCAGTTCTTC. The chain is built from TRBV9 and TRBJ2-1; 8 nucleotides agree with TRBD1. The CDR3 has 15 amino acids. CDR1 is SGDLS, CDR2 YYNGEE, per germline. V lost 2 bases and J lost 6; bases outside the gene matches: 7. The entire variable domain, with the rest obtained from reference TRBV9 and TRBJ2-1, is as follows: DSGVTQTPKHLITATGQRVTLRCSPRSGDLSVYWYQQSLDQGLQFLIQYYNGEERAKGNILERFSAQQFPDLHSELNLSSLELGDSALYFCASSVQGQEINEQFFGPGTRLTVL.

This chain joins TRBV2 and TRBJ2-4, with D perhaps matching TRBD2 (6 bases). Trimming left V 7 bases short and J 8 bases short, with 21 bases between. Germline loops: CDR1 SNHLY, CDR2 FYNNEI. The CDR3 is 15 residues long. CDR3 sequence: CASTGTAGIGDIQYF. CDR3 nucleotides: TGTGCCAGCACCGGAACCGCGGGAATCGGGGACATTCAGTACTTC.

The V gene is TRBV6-5, the J gene TRBJ2-3; 9 nucleotides agree with TRBD1. The J segment lost 3 bases and the V segment lost 5 bases, leaving 0 bases of the junction unmatched. CDR1 is MNHEY, CDR2 SVGAGI, per germline. The CDR3 totals 13 residues. This CDR3 is CASSDRGTDTQYF. CDR3 nucleotides: TGTGCCAGCAGTGACAGGGGGACAGATACGCAGTATTTT.

CDR3 protein: CASSSLGLAGPREQYF. CDR3 DNA: TGTGCCAGCAGTTCTCTGGGACTAGCGGGGCCCCGGGAGCAGTACTTC. The V and J genes are TRBV28 and TRBJ2-7; the match to TRBD2 covers 13 bases. The CDR3 runs 16 residues. The junction had 10 bases not matched to a gene; V was cut back by 4 bases and J by 7 bases. From germline, CDR1 is MDHEN and CDR2 SYDVKM. Full variable domain (remainder filled in from reference TRBV28 and TRBJ2-7): DVKVTQSSRYLVKRTGEKVFLECVQDMDHENMFWYRQDPGLGLRLIYFSYDVKMKEKGDIPEGYSVSREKKERFSLILESASTNQTSMYLCASSSLGLAGPREQYFGPGTRLTVT.

This rearrangement joins TRBV9 to TRBJ1-6, with D possibly being TRBD1 (5 bases). V shed 4 bases and J shed 10 bases, with 18 bases lying between them. The CDR3 runs 15 residues. Germline lookup yields CDR1 SGDLS and CDR2 YYNGEE. The DNA for the CDR3 is TGTGCCAGCAGCTTAAGGGACTCGAGCTACTCACCCCTCCACTTT. Translated, it gives CASSLRDSSYSPLHF.